Listed here is a single T cell receptor (beta chain). This sample stems from a study of human T cells and chemical hapten exposure. After removal of 5 bases from V and 2 bases from J, the junction contained 7 bases not matched to a gene. This CDR3 region has 15 residues. Germline V gene data show CDR1 as LNHDA and CDR2 as SQIVND (reference sequence). The time point here: healthy volunteer bleed at 2 weeks. Unfractionated whole blood yielded the extracted total RNA. Single cDNA molecules in the library carried unique molecular identifiers attached during preparation. TCRdb recomputed calls from the RACE reads with MiXCR, one row per CDR3 protein. The table has roughly 100,000 distinct CDR3 sequences, about 8.6% seen once.

Sample: whole blood. The clonotype comes from a female donor in good health. Some clones in this sample may be carry-over from other donors' samples. This chain links TRBV19 with TRBJ2-7, with 9 nucleotides matching TRBD1. As DNA, the CDR3 is TGTGCCAGTAGTCGGACAGGGGTCCCCACCTACGAGCAGTACTTC. As protein: CASSRTGVPTYEQYF.